The sequence of this T cell receptor (beta chain) was determined in a study of T cells after posttransplantation cyclophosphamide. A marrow graft followed busulfan-fludarabine conditioning, with cyclophosphamide on days +3 and +4. The table came from immunoSEQ multiplex PCR; TCRdb's copy has only in-frame clones and leaves some out. This sample has about 12,000 clones, with roughly 1.9% found just once. Germline CDR1 reads SGHNT; CDR2 reads YENEEA. Germline trimming cut 8 bases from V and 4 bases from J; bases unmatched to any gene: 5. The CDR3 sequence is 13 residues long. J is TRBJ2-3 and V is TRBV11-3, with 8 bases lining up with TRBD1. Here the sequenced sample was PBMCs, taken after allogeneic stem cell transplant with posttransplant cyclophosphamide. The TCR originated in a young adult male patient who received an allogeneic stem cell transplant from a related donor, was CMV-positive, and had no GVHD. The graft donor may have given rise to some T cells. CDR3 in DNA: TGTGCCAGCCGTGACAGGGGTTCAGATACGCAGTATTTT. Protein sequence: CASRDRGSDTQYF.